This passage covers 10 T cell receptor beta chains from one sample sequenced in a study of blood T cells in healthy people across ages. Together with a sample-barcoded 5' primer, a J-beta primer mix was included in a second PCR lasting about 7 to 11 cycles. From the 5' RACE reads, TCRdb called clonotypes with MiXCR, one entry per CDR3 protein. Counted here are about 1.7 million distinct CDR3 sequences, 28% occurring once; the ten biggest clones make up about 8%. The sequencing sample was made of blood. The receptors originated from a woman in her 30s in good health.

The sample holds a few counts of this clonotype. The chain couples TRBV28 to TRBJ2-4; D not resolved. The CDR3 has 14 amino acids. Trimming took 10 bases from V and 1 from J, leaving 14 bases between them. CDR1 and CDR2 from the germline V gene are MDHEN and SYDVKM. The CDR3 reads CATSRRSAKNIQYF. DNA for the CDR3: TGTGCCACCTCAAGGAGAAGTGCCAAAAACATTCAGTACTTC.

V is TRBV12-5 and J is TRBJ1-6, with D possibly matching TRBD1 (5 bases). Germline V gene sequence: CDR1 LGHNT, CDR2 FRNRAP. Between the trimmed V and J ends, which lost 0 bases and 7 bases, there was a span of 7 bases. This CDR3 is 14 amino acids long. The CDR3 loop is CASGLVWGNSPLHF. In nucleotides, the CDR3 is TGTGCTAGTGGTTTGGTATGGGGGAATTCACCCCTCCACTTT.

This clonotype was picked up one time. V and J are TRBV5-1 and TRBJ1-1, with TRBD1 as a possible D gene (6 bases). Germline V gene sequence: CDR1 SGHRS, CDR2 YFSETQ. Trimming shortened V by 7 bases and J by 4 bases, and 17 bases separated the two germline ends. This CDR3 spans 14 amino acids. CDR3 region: CASGTTGWGTEAFF. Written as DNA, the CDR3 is TGCGCCAGCGGAACCACAGGGTGGGGCACTGAAGCTTTCTTT.

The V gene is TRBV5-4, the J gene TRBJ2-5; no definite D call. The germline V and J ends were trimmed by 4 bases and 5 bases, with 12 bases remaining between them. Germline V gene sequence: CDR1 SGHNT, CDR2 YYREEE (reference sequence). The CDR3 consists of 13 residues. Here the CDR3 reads CASSRTKGETQYF. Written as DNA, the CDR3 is TGTGCCAGCAGCCGGACGAAAGGGGAGACCCAGTACTTC.

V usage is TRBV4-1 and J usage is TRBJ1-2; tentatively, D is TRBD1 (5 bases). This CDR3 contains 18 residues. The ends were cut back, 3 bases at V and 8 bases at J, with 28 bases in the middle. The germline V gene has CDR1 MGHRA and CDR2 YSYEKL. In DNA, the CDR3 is TGCGCCAGCAGCCAGGATTTGCGGGACCGGGACTACGGAGGAGGCTACACCTTC. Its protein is CASSQDLRDRDYGGGYTF.

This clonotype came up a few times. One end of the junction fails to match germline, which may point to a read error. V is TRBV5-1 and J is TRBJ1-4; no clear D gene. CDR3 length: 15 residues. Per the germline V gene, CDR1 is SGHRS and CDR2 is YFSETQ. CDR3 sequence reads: CANSSGRATNEKLFF. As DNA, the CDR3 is TGCGCCAACAGCTCCGGCAGAGCAACTAATGAAAAACTGTTTTTT.

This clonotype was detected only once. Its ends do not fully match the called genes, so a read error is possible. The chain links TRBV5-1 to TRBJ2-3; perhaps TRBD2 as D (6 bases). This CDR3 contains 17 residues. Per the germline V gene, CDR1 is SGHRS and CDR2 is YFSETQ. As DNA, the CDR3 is TGCGCCAGCGGCTTGGCCTCCGCTAGCGACAACACAGATACGCAGTATTTT. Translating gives CASGLASASDNTDTQYF.

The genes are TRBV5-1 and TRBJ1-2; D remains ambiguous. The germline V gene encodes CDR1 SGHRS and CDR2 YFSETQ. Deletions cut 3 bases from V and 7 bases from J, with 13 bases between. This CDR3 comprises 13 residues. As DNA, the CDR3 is TGCGCCAGCAGCTCCTCCGTGGGTCGTGGCTACACCTTC. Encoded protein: CASSSSVGRGYTF.

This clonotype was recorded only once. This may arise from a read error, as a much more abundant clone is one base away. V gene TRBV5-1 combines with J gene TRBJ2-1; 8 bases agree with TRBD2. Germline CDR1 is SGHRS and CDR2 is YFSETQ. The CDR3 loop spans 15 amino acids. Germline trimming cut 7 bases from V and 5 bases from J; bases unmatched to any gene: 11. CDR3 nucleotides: TGCGCCAGCGGCCAGGGGCTAGCGGGTCACAATGAGCAGTTCTTC. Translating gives CASGQGLAGHNEQFF.

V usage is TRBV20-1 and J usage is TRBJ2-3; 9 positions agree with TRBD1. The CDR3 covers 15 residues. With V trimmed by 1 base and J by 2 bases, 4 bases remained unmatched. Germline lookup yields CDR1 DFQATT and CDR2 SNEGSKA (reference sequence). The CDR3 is CSARGTGANTDTQYF. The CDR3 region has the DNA TGCAGTGCTAGAGGGACAGGGGCCAACACAGATACGCAGTATTTT.